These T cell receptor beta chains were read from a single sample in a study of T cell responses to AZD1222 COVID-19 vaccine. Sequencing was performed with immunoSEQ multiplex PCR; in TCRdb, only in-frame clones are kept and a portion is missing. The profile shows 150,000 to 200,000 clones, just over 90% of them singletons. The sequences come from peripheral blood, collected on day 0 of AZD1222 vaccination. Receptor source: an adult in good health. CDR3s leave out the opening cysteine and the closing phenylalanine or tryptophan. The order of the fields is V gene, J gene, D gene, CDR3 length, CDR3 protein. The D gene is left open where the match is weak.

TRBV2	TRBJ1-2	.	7	ASSEGYT
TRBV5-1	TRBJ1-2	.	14	ASSLKWGAEDYGYT
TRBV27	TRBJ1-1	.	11	ASSLFMNTEAF
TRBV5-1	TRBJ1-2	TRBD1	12	ASSLVGTGYGYT
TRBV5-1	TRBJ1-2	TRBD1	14	ASSTGQGQGDYGYT
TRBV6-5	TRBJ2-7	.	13	ASRSGAVLSYEQY
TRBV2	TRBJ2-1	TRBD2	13	ASTYGRVVNNEQF
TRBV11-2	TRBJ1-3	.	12	ASSPLTGRNTIY
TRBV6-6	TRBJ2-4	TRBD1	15	ASSHGQGAYAKNIQY
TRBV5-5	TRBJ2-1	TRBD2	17	ASSFNFPSSGRTYNEQF
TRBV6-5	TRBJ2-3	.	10	ASSPSVDTQY
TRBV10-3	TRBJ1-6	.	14	AISESEWGGGSPLH
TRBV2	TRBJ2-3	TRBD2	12	ASKLRGATDTQY
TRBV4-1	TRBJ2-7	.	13	ASSQETRYIYEQY
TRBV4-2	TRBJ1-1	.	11	ASSRSEGTEAF
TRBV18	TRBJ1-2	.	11	ASSPREQGGYT
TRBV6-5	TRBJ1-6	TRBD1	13	ASTPGGTGGSPLH
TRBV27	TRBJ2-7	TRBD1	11	ASRGQGAYEQY
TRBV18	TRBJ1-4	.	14	ASSHNIRKANEKLF
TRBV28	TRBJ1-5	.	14	ASSFGTGGGNQPQH
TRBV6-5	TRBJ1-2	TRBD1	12	ASTRVRDRGGYT
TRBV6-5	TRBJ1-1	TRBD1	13	ASSQDRGLNTEAF
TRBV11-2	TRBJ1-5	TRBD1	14	ASSPSGPGQGLPQH
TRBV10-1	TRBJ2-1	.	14	ASSPLTGGNGNEQF
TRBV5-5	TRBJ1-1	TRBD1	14	ASSRTGQGTGVEAF